The next 32 T cell receptor beta chains were all read from a single sample in a study of T-cell reconstitution after alpha-beta-depleted transplantation in children. During its preparation, the TCRbeta library received unique molecular identifiers. Via MiXCR, TCRdb re-called the PCR reads, giving one row per CDR3 protein. This sample yields hundreds of thousands of distinct CDR3 sequences, of which 10% to 15% are seen a single time; 0.79% belongs to the top ten. The specimen was PBMCs, collected before TCRalphabeta/CD19-depleted stem cell transplant. These receptors originate from a girl aged 2 to 9 with congenital amegakaryocytic thrombocytopenia, due to receive a stem cell transplant.

The chain couples TRBV20-1 to TRBJ2-5, with a tentative D call TRBD2 (7 bases). The V gene's germline CDR1 is DFQATT and CDR2 SNEGSKA (reference sequence). The CDR3 covers 15 residues. The germline V and J ends were trimmed by 6 bases and 1 base, with 18 bases remaining between them. This CDR3 reads CSAVRGGDSQETQYF. The CDR3 DNA reads TGCAGTGCCGTTAGGGGGGGTGATAGCCAAGAGACCCAGTACTTC.

V usage is TRBV5-1 and J usage is TRBJ2-1; perhaps TRBD1 as D (6 bases). The V end lost 4 bases, the J end lost 10 bases, and 15 bases lay between the germline ends. This CDR3 spans 13 amino acids. CDR1 SGHRS and CDR2 YFSETQ come from the germline V gene. The CDR3 DNA follows: TGCGCCAGCAGCCTCTCCGACAGGAGGGAGCAGTTCTTC. Its translation: CASSLSDRREQFF.

This clonotype was observed many times. The genes are TRBV5-1 and TRBJ1-1; D remains unclear. The CDR3 contains 13 residues. The germline gives CDR1 SGHRS, CDR2 YFSETQ. The germline V and J ends were trimmed by 3 bases and 0 bases, with 6 bases remaining between them. CDR3 bases: TGCGCCAGCAGCTGGGCCATGAACACTGAAGCTTTCTTT. Translation: CASSWAMNTEAFF.

This clonotype was detected ten times or more. The gene calls are TRBV5-1 and TRBJ1-1; no clear D gene. Germline V lookup: CDR1 SGHRS, CDR2 YFSETQ. This CDR3 comprises 14 residues. V was cut by 2 bases and J by 0 bases, with 8 bases left in between. This chain's CDR3 is CASSFGVVNTEAFF. The CDR3 region has the DNA TGCGCCAGCAGCTTCGGGGTTGTGAACACTGAAGCTTTCTTT.

This clonotype came up many times. The V and J genes are TRBV6-1 and TRBJ2-1; D is perhaps TRBD1 or TRBD2 (5 bases each). The CDR3 has 14 amino acids. In germline, CDR1 is MNHNS, CDR2 SASEGT. Between the trimmed V and J ends, which lost 7 bases and 8 bases, there was a span of 18 bases. CDR3 sequence (DNA): TGTGCCAGCACCGCGCGTGGGGGAGCTGATGAGCAGTTCTTC. Encoded protein: CASTARGGADEQFF.

This clonotype was seen repeatedly, ten times or more. The CDR3 loop reads CASSQDLGSYEQYF. The CDR3 nucleotides are TGTGCCAGCAGCCAAGATCTAGGCTCCTACGAGCAGTACTTC. The chain joins TRBV4-2 to TRBJ2-7; D call uncertain. The CDR3 totals 14 residues. V lost 0 bases, J lost 0 bases, and 6 bases lay in between. Germline lookup yields CDR1 LGHNA and CDR2 YNFKEQ.

This clonotype was recorded at least ten times. The chain carries TRBV5-1 and TRBJ2-1; no firm D call. This CDR3 region has 13 residues. V was clipped by 0 bases and J by 10 bases, with 11 bases between them. In germline, CDR1 is SGHRS, CDR2 YFSETQ. The CDR3 loop is CASSLGSLIEQFF. In DNA form, the CDR3 reads TGCGCCAGCAGCTTGGGTTCCCTAATCGAGCAGTTCTTC.

The table lists this clonotype with a few counts. The chain couples TRBV11-2 to TRBJ2-5; D ambiguous. Germline values: CDR1 SGHAT, CDR2 FQNNGV. The V gene lost 0 bases and the J gene lost 3 bases, with 8 bases spanning the gap. The CDR3 has 14 residues. As DNA, the CDR3 is TGTGCCAGCAGCTTAGATCGGTGGAAAGAGACCCAGTACTTC. Amino acid sequence: CASSLDRWKETQYF.

V is TRBV20-1 and J is TRBJ2-7; 8 nucleotides agree with TRBD2. Germline CDR1 is DFQATT and CDR2 is SNEGSKA (reference sequence). The CDR3 is made up of 13 amino acids. J lost 2 bases, V lost 7 bases, and 7 bases had no gene match. CDR3 sequence (DNA): TGCAGTGGACTAGCGAGTACGACCTACGAGCAGTACTTC. As protein: CSGLASTTYEQYF.

V gene TRBV11-2 combines with J gene TRBJ2-3; 9 bases match TRBD2. This CDR3 has 19 residues. The V gene end was trimmed by 6 bases and the J gene end by 0 bases; junction bases not matched to a gene: 16. Germline V gene lookup returns CDR1 SGHAT and CDR2 FQNNGV. The CDR3 protein is CASRPGTSRTIWSTDTQYF. The CDR3, as DNA: TGTGCCAGCAGACCCGGGACTAGCAGGACAATTTGGAGCACAGATACGCAGTATTTT.

This clonotype was counted many times. The chain couples TRBV28 to TRBJ2-1; a possible D gene is TRBD1 (5 bases). Trimming cost V 1 base and J 2 bases, with 9 bases left between them. Germline V CDR1 and CDR2: MDHEN, SYDVKM. This CDR3 has 15 residues. This chain's CDR3 is CASSLLQAPYNEQFF. The CDR3 DNA is TGTGCCAGCAGTTTATTACAGGCCCCCTACAATGAGCAGTTCTTC.

The chain combines TRBV5-1 with TRBJ2-7, with TRBD2 as a possible D gene (5 bases). V lost 4 bases to trimming and J lost 0 bases, with 14 bases between them. The CDR3 covers 15 residues. Per the germline V gene, CDR1 is SGHRS and CDR2 is YFSETQ. Written as DNA, the CDR3 is TGCGCCAGCAGCCTCCGGGGAGTGGACTCCTACGAGCAGTACTTC. It codes for CASSLRGVDSYEQYF.

In this sample, this clonotype turned up a few times. The chain combines TRBV10-3 with TRBJ2-1; 12 bases are shared with TRBD2. This CDR3 contains 23 residues. V dropped 0 bases and J dropped 0; count of bases not matched to a gene: 18. CDR1 and CDR2 (germline): ENHRY, SYGVKD. The CDR3, as DNA: TGTGCCATCAGTGAGTCGCTTCGGGACCAACTAGCGGGAGGCAAGAGCTCCTACAATGAGCAGTTCTTC. It codes for CAISESLRDQLAGGKSSYNEQFF.

The chain joins TRBV4-2 to TRBJ2-1; 9 nucleotides line up with TRBD2. V shed 1 base, J shed 10 bases, and the junction held 14 bases outside the gene matches. CDR3 length: 17 residues. From germline, CDR1 is LGHNA and CDR2 YNFKEQ. The CDR3 DNA sequence: TGTGCCAGCAGCCAAGTAAGTGGGGGCCTAGCGGGGTTCGAGCAGTTCTTC. Its protein product is CASSQVSGGLAGFEQFF.

The sample holds a few counts of this clonotype. The chain carries TRBV18 and TRBJ2-1; 7 nucleotides match TRBD2. The CDR3 is 16 amino acids. Germline-derived CDR1 and CDR2 are KGHSH and LQKENI. V lost 6 bases, J lost 3 bases, and 11 bases stayed unmatched. CDR3 nucleotides: TGTGCCAGCTCTCCCTCAGCGGGACGGATCTACAATGAGCAGTTCTTC. Protein product: CASSPSAGRIYNEQFF.

The chain employs TRBV12-3 or TRBV12-4 and TRBJ2-7, with D possibly being TRBD1 (5 bases). The V and J ends lost 5 bases and 8 bases respectively, with 22 bases between them. The CDR3 totals 15 residues. The DNA of the CDR3 is TGTGCCAGCAGTCCCCGAGAGGCCCGGACGGACAAGCAGTACTTC. It yields the protein CASSPREARTDKQYF.

This clonotype came up once. A much larger clone is a single base away; this may be a read error. The chain couples TRBV20-1 to TRBJ2-1; 9 positions match TRBD2. The germline V gene has CDR1 DFQATT and CDR2 SNEGSKA (reference sequence). The CDR3 spans 12 residues. CDR3 nucleotide sequence: TGCGGCGCTCTAGCGGGATGGGCTGAGCAGTTCTTC. As protein: CGALAGWAEQFF.

The sample holds many counts of this clonotype. The chain joins TRBV10-3 to TRBJ2-1; TRBD1 matches 9 bases. Germline CDR1 ENHRY, CDR2 SYGVKD. J lost 10 bases, V lost 7 bases, and 5 bases had no gene match. The CDR3 spans 12 residues. The CDR3, as DNA: TGTGCCATCACCCCTGGACAGGGGGAGCAGTTCTTC. It encodes CAITPGQGEQFF.

This chain uses TRBV7-2 with TRBJ2-1; the D gene is possibly TRBD2 (5 bases). Germline-derived CDR1 and CDR2 are SGHTA and FQGNSA. V dropped 0 bases and J dropped 6 bases, with 12 bases sitting between them. The CDR3 is 15 residues long. This CDR3 is CASSLAGIWGNEQFF. The CDR3 DNA sequence: TGTGCCAGCAGCTTAGCCGGGATTTGGGGCAATGAGCAGTTCTTC.

This clonotype has a handful of counts. The rearrangement uses TRBV7-2 and TRBJ1-4; weak D call: TRBD1 (6 bases). Germline V gene lookup returns CDR1 SGHTA and CDR2 FQGNSA. This CDR3 is built from 16 residues. V gave up 7 bases and J gave up 3 bases, with 18 bases separating them. This chain's CDR3 is CASTLGGGFANEKLFF. Here the CDR3 DNA reads TGTGCCAGCACCCTAGGAGGGGGATTTGCTAATGAAAAACTGTTTTTT.

This clonotype was seen many times. The CDR3 coding sequence is TGCGCCAGCAGCACCCGTGACCCCAAAAACATTCAGTACTTC. Its translation is CASSTRDPKNIQYF. This rearrangement joins TRBV5-1 to TRBJ2-4; D gene unclear. The germline gives CDR1 SGHRS, CDR2 YFSETQ. This CDR3 region has 14 residues. Trimming cost V 4 bases and J 2 bases, with 10 bases left between them.

There are many counts of this clonotype. The genes are TRBV4-1 and TRBJ2-1, with 10 bases identical to TRBD2. The ends lost 4 bases at V and 2 bases at J; junction bases unmatched: 8. The CDR3 has 17 residues. Germline assignment: CDR1 MGHRA and CDR2 YSYEKL. CDR3 in DNA: TGCGCCAGCAGCCGGGCTCGACTAGCGGGTCCCTACAATGAGCAGTTCTTC. It yields the protein CASSRARLAGPYNEQFF.

As for this clonotype: Being one base from a much bigger clone, this may be a read error. Given the absence of the conserved phenylalanine or tryptophan at the CDR3 end, a read error is likely. No DNA is shown, since the ends of the CDR3 on it are uncertain; the CDR3 is the one TCRdb lists. The chain has TRBV5-1 and TRBJ2-3; the DNA was not used to check the table's D call, TRBD1. Germline-derived CDR1 and CDR2 are SGHRS and YFSETQ. The CDR3 spans 11 residues, counting both ends. The CDR3 reads CASSLGTAEYY.

The sample holds many counts of this clonotype. The gene calls are TRBV20-1 and TRBJ2-7, with TRBD1 matching 10 bases. Germline lookup yields CDR1 DFQATT and CDR2 SNEGSKA (reference sequence). V lost 3 bases and J lost 7; bases outside the gene matches: 9. The CDR3 runs to 14 residues. The CDR3: CSARPWDRGSEQYF. The DNA for the CDR3 is TGCAGTGCTAGGCCCTGGGACAGGGGAAGTGAGCAGTACTTC.

This clonotype was counted at least ten times. The chain couples TRBV15 to TRBJ2-3; TRBD1 is a possible D gene (5 bases). Trimming stripped 4 bases from V and 1 base from J, with 9 bases between. The CDR3 sequence is 14 residues long. CDR1 is LNHNV and CDR2 is YYDKDF in the germline V gene (reference sequence). The CDR3 coding sequence is TGTGCCACCAGCACCACAGGACGCACAGATACGCAGTATTTT. It codes for CATSTTGRTDTQYF.

The chain has TRBV30 and TRBJ1-1, with 10 bases matching TRBD1. Germline CDR1 and CDR2: GTSNPN and SVGIG (reference sequence). The CDR3 has 14 amino acids. J gave up 5 bases and V 4 bases, and 7 bases lay outside the gene matches. This chain's CDR3 is CAWILGDRGTEAFF. CDR3 nucleotides: TGTGCCTGGATCCTTGGGGACAGGGGAACTGAAGCTTTCTTT.

This clonotype was seen many times. The chain uses TRBV12-3 or TRBV12-4 and TRBJ1-4; the D is unclear. V was pared by 3 bases and J by 7 bases, with 9 bases between. The CDR3 is made up of 13 amino acids. The CDR3 nucleotides read TGTGCCAGCAGTTTTGGCATGGCTGAAAAACTGTTTTTT. Translation: CASSFGMAEKLFF.

This clonotype was picked up many times. J is TRBJ2-3 and V is TRBV20-1; D gene unclear. The CDR3 consists of 15 residues. Germline V gene sequence: CDR1 DFQATT, CDR2 SNEGSKA (reference sequence). The V end was cut by 6 bases, the J end by 2 bases, with 18 bases between. As DNA, the CDR3 is TGCAGTGCCCCCCCCTTTGGAACCACCACAGATACGCAGTATTTT. This translates into CSAPPFGTTTDTQYF.

This clonotype was seen ten or more times. The chain is built from TRBV29-1 and TRBJ2-7; TRBD2 might be the D (6 bases). Germline V gene sequence: CDR1 SQVTM, CDR2 ANQGSEA. There are 13 residues in the CDR3. Between the trimmed V and J ends, which lost 6 bases and 1 base, there was a span of 13 bases. The CDR3 sequence is CSVAGTQSYEQYF. The CDR3 DNA sequence: TGCAGCGTCGCCGGGACTCAATCCTACGAGCAGTACTTC.

This clonotype was observed at least ten times. The chain combines TRBV5-1 with TRBJ2-2; 7 bases map to TRBD1. The V gene's germline CDR1 is SGHRS and CDR2 YFSETQ. The CDR3 is 16 residues long. Germline trimming cut 6 bases from V and 2 bases from J; bases unmatched to any gene: 10. The CDR3: CASTLQDRVNTGELFF. The CDR3 coding sequence is TGCGCCAGCACCCTCCAAGACAGGGTAAACACCGGGGAGCTGTTTTTT.

Many counts were recorded for this clonotype. This chain joins TRBV27 and TRBJ1-4, with 9 bases identical to TRBD1. After removal of 2 bases from V and 5 bases from J, the junction contained 3 bases not matched to a gene. From germline, CDR1 is MNHEY and CDR2 SMNVEV (reference sequence). The CDR3 is made up of 15 amino acids. CDR3 DNA sequence: TGTGCCAGCAGTTTAGGGGGGACAGGGAATGAAAAACTGTTTTTT. This gives the protein CASSLGGTGNEKLFF.

This clonotype has a handful of counts. This chain uses TRBV25-1 with TRBJ2-3; TRBD2 aligns across 12 bases. J was trimmed by 1 base and V by 7 bases; bases with no gene match: 6. Germline lookup yields CDR1 MGHDK and CDR2 SYGVNS. The CDR3 extends over 16 amino acids. The CDR3 sequence is CASTASGRAGTDTQYF. Here the CDR3 DNA reads TGTGCCAGCACGGCTAGCGGGAGGGCCGGCACAGATACGCAGTATTTT.